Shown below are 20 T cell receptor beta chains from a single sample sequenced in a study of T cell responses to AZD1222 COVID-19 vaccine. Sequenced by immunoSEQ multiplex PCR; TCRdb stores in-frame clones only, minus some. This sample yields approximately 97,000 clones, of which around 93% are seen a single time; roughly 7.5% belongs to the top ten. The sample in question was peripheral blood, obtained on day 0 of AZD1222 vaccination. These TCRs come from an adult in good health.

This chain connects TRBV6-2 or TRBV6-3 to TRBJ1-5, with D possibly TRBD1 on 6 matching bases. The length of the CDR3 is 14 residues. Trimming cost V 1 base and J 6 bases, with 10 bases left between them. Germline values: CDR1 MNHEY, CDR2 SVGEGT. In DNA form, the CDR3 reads TGTGCCAGCAGTTACTGGGGGCGAAGTCAGCCCCAGCATTTT. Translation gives CASSYWGRSQPQHF.

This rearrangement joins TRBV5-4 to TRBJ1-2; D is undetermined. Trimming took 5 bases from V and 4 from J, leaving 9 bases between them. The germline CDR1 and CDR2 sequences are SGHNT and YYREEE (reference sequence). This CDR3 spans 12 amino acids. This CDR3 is CASSIDRYGYTF. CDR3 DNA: TGTGCCAGCAGTATAGACCGCTATGGCTACACCTTC.

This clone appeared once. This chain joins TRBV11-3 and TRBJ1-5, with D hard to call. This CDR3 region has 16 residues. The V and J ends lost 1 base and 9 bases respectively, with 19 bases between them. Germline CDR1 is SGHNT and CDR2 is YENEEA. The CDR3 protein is CASSLVLGNLPAPQHF. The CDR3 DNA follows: TGTGCCAGCAGCTTAGTTTTGGGCAATCTACCCGCGCCCCAGCATTTT.

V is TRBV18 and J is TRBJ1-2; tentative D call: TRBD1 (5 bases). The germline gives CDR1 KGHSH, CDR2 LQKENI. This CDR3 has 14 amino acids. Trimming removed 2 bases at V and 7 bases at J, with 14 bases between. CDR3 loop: CASSPTGPDGGYTF. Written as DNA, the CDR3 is TGTGCCAGCTCACCAACGGGGCCGGACGGTGGCTACACCTTC.

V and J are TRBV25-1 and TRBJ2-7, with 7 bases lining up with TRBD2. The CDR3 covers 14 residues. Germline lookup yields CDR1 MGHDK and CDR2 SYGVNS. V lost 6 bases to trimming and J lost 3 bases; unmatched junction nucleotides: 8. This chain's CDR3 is CASRVGGGIYEQYF. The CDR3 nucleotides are TGTGCCAGCAGAGTCGGCGGGGGTATCTACGAGCAGTACTTC.

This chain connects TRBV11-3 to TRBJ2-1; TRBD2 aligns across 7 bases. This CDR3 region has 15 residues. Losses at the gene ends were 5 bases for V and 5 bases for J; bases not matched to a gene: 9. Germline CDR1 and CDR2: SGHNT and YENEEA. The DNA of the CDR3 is TGTGCCAGCAGCCCCAGCGCGGGGGTAAACAATGAGCAGTTCTTC. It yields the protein CASSPSAGVNNEQFF.

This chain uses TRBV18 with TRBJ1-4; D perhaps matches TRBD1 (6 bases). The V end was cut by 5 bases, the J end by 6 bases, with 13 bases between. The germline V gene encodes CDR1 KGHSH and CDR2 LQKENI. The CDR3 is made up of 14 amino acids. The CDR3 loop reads CASSTGTQYEKLFF. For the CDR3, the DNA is TGTGCCAGCTCAACCGGGACACAGTATGAAAAACTGTTTTTT. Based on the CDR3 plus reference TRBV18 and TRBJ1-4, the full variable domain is NAGVMQNPRHLVRRRGQEARLRCSPMKGHSHVYWYRQLPEEGLKFMVYLQKENIIDESGMPKERFSAEFPKEGPSILRIQQVVRGDSAAYFCASSTGTQYEKLFFGSGTQLSVL.

The CDR3 DNA is TGTGCCACCCAACCTGAGGGAAGCTCCTATAATTCACCCCTCCACTTT. Residues: CATQPEGSSYNSPLHF. The rearrangement uses TRBV19 and TRBJ1-6; D unclear. CDR1 LNHDA and CDR2 SQIVND come from the germline V gene (reference sequence). There are 16 residues in the CDR3. V lost 10 bases to trimming and J lost 0 bases, with 16 bases between them.

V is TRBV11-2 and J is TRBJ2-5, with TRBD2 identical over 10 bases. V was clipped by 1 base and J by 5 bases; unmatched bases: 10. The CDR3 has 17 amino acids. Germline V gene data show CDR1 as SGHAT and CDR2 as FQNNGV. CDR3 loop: CASSLGLAGAQGETQYF. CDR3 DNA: TGTGCCAGCAGCTTAGGGCTAGCGGGGGCACAGGGGGAGACCCAGTACTTC.

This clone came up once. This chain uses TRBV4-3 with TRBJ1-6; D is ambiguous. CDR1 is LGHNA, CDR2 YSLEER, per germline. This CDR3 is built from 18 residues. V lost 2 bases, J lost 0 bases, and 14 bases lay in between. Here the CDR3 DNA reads TGCGCCAGCAGCCAATACGGCCGTCTGGGCTCCTATAATTCACCCCTCCACTTT. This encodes CASSQYGRLGSYNSPLHF.

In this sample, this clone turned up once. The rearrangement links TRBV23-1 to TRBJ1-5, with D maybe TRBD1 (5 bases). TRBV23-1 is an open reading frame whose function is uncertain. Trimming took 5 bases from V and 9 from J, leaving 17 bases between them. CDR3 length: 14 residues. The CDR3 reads CASSTRCAQGPQHF. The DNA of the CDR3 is TGCGCCAGCAGTACCCGGTGCGCCCAGGGGCCCCAGCATTTT.

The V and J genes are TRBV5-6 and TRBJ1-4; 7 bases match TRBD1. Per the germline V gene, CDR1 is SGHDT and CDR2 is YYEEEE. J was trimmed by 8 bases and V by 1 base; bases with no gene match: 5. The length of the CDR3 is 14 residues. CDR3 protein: CASSLPQQGEKLFF. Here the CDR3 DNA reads TGTGCCAGCAGCTTGCCGCAACAGGGGGAAAAACTGTTTTTT.

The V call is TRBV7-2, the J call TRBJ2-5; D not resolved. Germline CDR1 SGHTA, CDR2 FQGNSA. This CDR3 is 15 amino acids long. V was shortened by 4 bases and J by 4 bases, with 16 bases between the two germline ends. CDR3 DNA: TGTGCCAGCAGCTCCCCTATCCGCTACGGAGAGACCCAGTACTTC. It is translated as CASSSPIRYGETQYF.

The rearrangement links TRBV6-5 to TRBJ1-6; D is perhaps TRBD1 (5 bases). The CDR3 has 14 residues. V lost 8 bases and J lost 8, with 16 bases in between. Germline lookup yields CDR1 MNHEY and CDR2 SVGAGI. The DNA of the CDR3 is TGTGCCAGCCTTAAGGGAGGGGCGGATTCACCCCTCCACTTT. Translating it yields CASLKGGADSPLHF.

CDR3 loop: CASRWTGLPEAFF. The DNA for the CDR3 is TGTGCCAGCAGATGGACAGGGTTGCCTGAAGCTTTCTTT. The chain joins TRBV2 to TRBJ1-1, with 8 bases fitting TRBD1. The CDR3 runs to 13 residues. With V trimmed by 6 bases and J by 6 bases, 6 bases remained unmatched. CDR1 and CDR2 (germline): SNHLY, FYNNEI.

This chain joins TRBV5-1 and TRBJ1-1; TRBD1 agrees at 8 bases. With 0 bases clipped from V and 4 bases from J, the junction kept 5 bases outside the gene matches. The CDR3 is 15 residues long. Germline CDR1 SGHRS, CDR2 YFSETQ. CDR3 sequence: CASSLVPTGVTEAFF. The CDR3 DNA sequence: TGCGCCAGCAGCTTGGTTCCGACAGGGGTCACTGAAGCTTTCTTT. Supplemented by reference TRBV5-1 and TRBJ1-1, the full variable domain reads KAGVTQTPRYLIKTRGQQVTLSCSPISGHRSVSWYQQTPGQGLQFLFEYFSETQRNKGNFPGRFSGRQFSNSRSEMNVSTLELGDSALYLCASSLVPTGVTEAFFGQGTRLTVV.

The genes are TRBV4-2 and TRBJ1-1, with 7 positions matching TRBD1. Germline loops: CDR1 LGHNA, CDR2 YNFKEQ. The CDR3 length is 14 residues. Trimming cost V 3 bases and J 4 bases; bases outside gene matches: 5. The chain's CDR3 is CASSHRGGRTEAFF. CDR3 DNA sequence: TGTGCCAGCAGCCACAGAGGGGGCCGCACTGAAGCTTTCTTT.

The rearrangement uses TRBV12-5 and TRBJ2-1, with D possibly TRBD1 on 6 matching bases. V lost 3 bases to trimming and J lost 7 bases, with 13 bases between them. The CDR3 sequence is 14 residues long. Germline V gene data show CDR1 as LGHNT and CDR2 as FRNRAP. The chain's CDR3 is CASGFLRGGNEQFF. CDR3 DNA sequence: TGTGCTAGTGGTTTCCTCAGGGGCGGGAATGAGCAGTTCTTC.

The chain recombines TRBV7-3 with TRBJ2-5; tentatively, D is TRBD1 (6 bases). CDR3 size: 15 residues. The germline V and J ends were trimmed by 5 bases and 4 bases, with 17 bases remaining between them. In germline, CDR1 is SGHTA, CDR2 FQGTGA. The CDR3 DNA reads TGTGCCAGCAGCCCGGAATACAGGGTTTTAGAGACCCAGTACTTC. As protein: CASSPEYRVLETQYF.

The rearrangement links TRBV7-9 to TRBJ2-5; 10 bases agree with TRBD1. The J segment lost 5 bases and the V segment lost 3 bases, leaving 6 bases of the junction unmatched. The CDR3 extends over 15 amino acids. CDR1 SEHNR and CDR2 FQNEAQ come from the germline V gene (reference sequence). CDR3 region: CASSLGQGLTETQYF. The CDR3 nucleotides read TGTGCCAGCAGCTTGGGACAGGGGCTAACGGAGACCCAGTACTTC.